The 9 T cell receptor beta chains listed next were all sequenced from one sample in a study of cytomegalovirus exposure and HLA in healthy donors. The PCR ran on 60 Vbeta and 13 Jbeta primers. TCRdb's copy holds only in-frame clones and misses some; the assay was immunoSEQ multiplex PCR. This table has more than 100,000 clones, less than 65% appearing once. What was sequenced was PBMCs. Receptors were obtained from a man between 40 and 49 years old in good health and CMV-seropositive.

The chain joins TRBV19 to TRBJ2-5; 7 bases fit TRBD2. V lost 7 bases to trimming and J lost 2 bases; unmatched junction nucleotides: 7. Germline-derived CDR1 and CDR2 are LNHDA and SQIVND (reference sequence). The CDR3 runs to 14 residues. The CDR3 sequence is CASTLSGGQETQYF. For the CDR3, the DNA is TGTGCCAGTACCCTCTCGGGAGGACAAGAGACCCAGTACTTC. The full variable domain, its missing parts supplied by reference TRBV19 and TRBJ2-5, is DGGITQSPKYLFRKEGQNVTLSCEQNLNHDAMYWYRQDPGQGLRLIYYSQIVNDFQKGDIAEGYSVSREKKESFPLTVTSAQKNPTAFYLCASTLSGGQETQYFGPGTRLLVL.

This chain connects TRBV27 to TRBJ2-5, with TRBD1 as a possible D gene (6 bases). The CDR3 covers 15 residues. Germline CDR1 MNHEY, CDR2 SMNVEV (reference sequence). V was shortened by 5 bases and J by 2 bases, with 15 bases between the two germline ends. The CDR3 sequence is CASSRLTRGQETQYF. The CDR3 DNA reads TGTGCCAGCAGTCGCCTGACGAGGGGGCAAGAGACCCAGTACTTC.

This clone has just a few counts. The sample holds other DNA sequences that translate to the same CDR3. The genes are TRBV7-3 and TRBJ1-1, with D perhaps matching TRBD1 (6 bases). CDR1 and CDR2 from the germline V gene are SGHTA and FQGTGA. CDR3 length equals 13 residues. V shed 4 bases and J shed 2 bases, with 8 bases lying between them. Here the CDR3 reads CASSSQGNTEAFF. In DNA form, the CDR3 reads TGTGCCAGCAGCTCACAGGGTAACACTGAAGCTTTCTTT.

The chain recombines TRBV6-5 with TRBJ1-4; 7 bases fit TRBD1. CDR3 length: 16 amino acids. V trimming: 2 bases; J trimming: 5 bases; junction bases outside the gene matches: 8. The germline V gene has CDR1 MNHEY and CDR2 SVGAGI. The CDR3 spells CASSYDGTVLNEKLFF. The DNA for the CDR3 is TGTGCCAGCAGTTACGACGGGACAGTCCTAAATGAAAAACTGTTTTTT.

J is TRBJ1-1 and V is TRBV29-1; 8 bases line up with TRBD1. Germline CDR1 reads SQVTM; CDR2 reads ANQGSEA. This CDR3 has 16 residues. Trimming took 5 bases from V and 2 from J; bases not matched to a gene: 13. This CDR3 reads CSVTTPQDRVNTEAFF. The CDR3 DNA follows: TGCAGCGTTACCACGCCCCAGGACAGGGTCAACACTGAAGCTTTCTTT.

This clone has only one observation. The rearrangement joins TRBV27 to TRBJ2-7, with 10 bases identical to TRBD2. This CDR3 region has 16 residues. The V segment lost 7 bases and the J segment 7 bases; nucleotides outside the gene matches: 16. Germline V gene lookup returns CDR1 MNHEY and CDR2 SMNVEV (reference sequence). In nucleotides, the CDR3 is TGTGCCAGCAACCCCAAACTAGCGGGGAGTCTGAGGGAGCAGTACTTC. It is translated as CASNPKLAGSLREQYF.

The J gene is TRBJ2-7, the V gene TRBV7-8, with TRBD2 matching over 14 bases. CDR1 SGHVS and CDR2 FQNEAQ come from the germline V gene. This CDR3 is 16 amino acids long. The J segment lost 4 bases and the V segment lost 5 bases, leaving 7 bases of the junction unmatched. CDR3 bases: TGTGCCAGCAGCCTGACCGGGACTAGCGGGAGTTACGAGCAGTACTTC. This gives the protein CASSLTGTSGSYEQYF.

CDR3 region: CASSLMAPSYEQYF. CDR3 nucleotides: TGTGCCAGCAGTTTAATGGCTCCCTCCTACGAGCAGTACTTC. The rearrangement uses TRBV28 and TRBJ2-7; D is ambiguous. Per the germline V gene, CDR1 is MDHEN and CDR2 is SYDVKM. V was cut by 2 bases and J by 0 bases, with 8 bases left in between. The CDR3 has 14 residues.

DNA of the CDR3: TGTGCCAGCAGGCCCGACAACCTCAAAAACATTCAGTACTTC. Translating gives CASRPDNLKNIQYF. This chain uses TRBV28 with TRBJ2-4; the D is unclear. Germline V gene lookup returns CDR1 MDHEN and CDR2 SYDVKM. This CDR3 has 14 residues. Trimming shortened V by 6 bases and J by 3 bases, and 12 bases separated the two germline ends.